These 2 T cell receptor beta chains originate from one sample sequenced in a study of CD8+ T cells in alopecia areata. Once RNA had been extracted, it was reverse transcribed into cDNA to act as the sequencing template. Produced via immunoSEQ multiplex PCR; TCRdb's table is partial and in-frame only. The data show hundreds of thousands of clones, 58% seen once. Indicated treatment: oral pan-JAK inhibitor, 5-10 mg twice daily. The input for sequencing was CD4+ T cells sorted from blood, taken at week 24, from a patient treated with tofacitinib. The receptor source for this set is a human donor with alopecia areata.

The rearrangement links TRBV15 to TRBJ1-5; TRBD1 is a possible D gene (5 bases). CDR1 and CDR2 (germline): LNHNV, YYDKDF (reference sequence). V gave up 5 bases and J gave up 0 bases, with 8 bases separating them. This CDR3 has 14 residues. CDR3 sequence: CATSGRDSNQPQHF. CDR3 DNA sequence: TGTGCCACCAGCGGCAGGGATAGCAATCAGCCCCAGCATTTT.

The CDR3 is CAWSGRGTYEQYF. For the CDR3, the DNA is TGTGCCTGGAGTGGCAGGGGAACCTACGAGCAGTACTTC. V gene TRBV30 combines with J gene TRBJ2-7, with D perhaps TRBD1 (6 bases). Trimming left V 1 base short and J 2 bases short, with 9 bases between. This CDR3 has 13 amino acids. Germline assignment: CDR1 GTSNPN and CDR2 SVGIG (reference sequence). Together with reference TRBV30 and TRBJ2-7, the CDR3 gives the full variable domain: SQTIHQWPATLVQPVGSPLSLECTVEGTSNPNLYWYRQAAGRGLQLLFYSVGIGQISSEVPQNLSASRPQDRQFILSSKKLLLSDSGFYLCAWSGRGTYEQYFGPGTRLTVT.